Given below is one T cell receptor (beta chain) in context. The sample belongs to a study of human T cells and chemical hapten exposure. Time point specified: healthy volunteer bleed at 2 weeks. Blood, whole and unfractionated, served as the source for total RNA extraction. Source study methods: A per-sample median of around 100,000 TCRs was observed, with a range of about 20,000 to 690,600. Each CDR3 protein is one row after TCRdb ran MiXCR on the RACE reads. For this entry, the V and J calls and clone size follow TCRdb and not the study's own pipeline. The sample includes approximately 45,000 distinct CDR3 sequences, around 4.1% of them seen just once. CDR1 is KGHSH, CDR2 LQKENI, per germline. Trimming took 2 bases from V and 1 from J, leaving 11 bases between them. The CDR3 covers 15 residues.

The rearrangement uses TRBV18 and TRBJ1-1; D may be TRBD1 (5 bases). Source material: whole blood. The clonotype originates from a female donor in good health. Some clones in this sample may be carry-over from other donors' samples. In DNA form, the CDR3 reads TGTGCCAGCTCACCAGTGGGACTGTGGAACACTGAAGCTTTCTTT. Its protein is CASSPVGLWNTEAFF.